Sequencing of this T cell receptor beta chain was carried out in a study of T cells in Graves' hyperthyroidism and ophthalmopathy (dated by TCRdb to the late 2010s). Concerning the study at large: Peripheral blood samples were taken at the time of initial diagnosis, prior to any treatment. For training and testing, the approximately 92 patients in the discovery cohort were randomly divided in a 7:3 ratio. To identify distinguishing TCR V-J signatures, a discovery cohort of about 100 patients was used, comprising some 45 with Graves' ophthalmopathy and 57 with stable Graves' hyperthyroidism. Once sampling was done, hyperthyroidism patients were given methimazole at a starting dose of 30 mg daily, whereas ophthalmopathy patients were given high-dose intravenous methylprednisolone. Prospective prediction of ophthalmopathy was tested in an independent validation cohort of fewer than 20 hyperthyroidism patients and 15 to 17 patients who later progressed to ophthalmopathy. In more than 5 Graves' hyperthyroidism patients, the study also compared T-cell repertoires from thyroid tissue with T-cell repertoires from blood. The paper describes TCR Vbeta CDR3 sequencing of 135 peripheral blood samples, made up of some 42 ophthalmopathy patients, more than 70 hyperthyroidism patients and 17 progressor patients.

Graves' hyperthyroidism was defined as stable when no progression to ophthalmopathy occurred over 18 months of follow-up. Hyperthyroidism patients were aged 18 to 65 years and newly diagnosed, with disease duration of less than 2 months. Exclusion was applied to patients with uncontrolled infections, other autoimmune diseases, pregnancy or lactation. Diagnoses were established on the basis of clinical symptoms, serum thyroxine and TRAb, thyroid ultrasound, and orbital computed tomography. PBMCs were separated from roughly 9.6 ml of fresh peripheral blood using Ficoll-Paque density gradient centrifugation. Total RNA was extracted with Trizol reagent, and quality was checked on an Agilent 2100 Bioanalyzer. This clonotype turned up a few times. This clone's antigen is unknown. Nothing much larger sits one base from this clone, and base qualities are not available. The study at large found these results: In validation, the model predicted progression to ophthalmopathy with around 71% sensitivity and 72% to 85% specificity, a median of 6.5 months before onset. In cross-validation, a model built on a 13 V-J signature told ophthalmopathy apart from stable hyperthyroidism with 85% to 90% sensitivity and about 81% specificity, and in testing the same model reached 80%/75%. Most expanded thyroid clonotypes (frequency above 0.001) were also detected in blood, a finding suggesting that blood repertoires may reflect thyroid immune responses. No statistical method was used to set the sample size in advance, and investigators knew the group allocation.

From a lookup of the germline V gene, CDR1 and CDR2 are SGHRS and YFSETQ. Trimming costs V 3 bases and J 3 bases, and their ends lie 19 bases apart. The CDR3 has 16 amino acids, counting the end cysteine and phenylalanine. Solely the CDR3 DNA is kept, with 48 bases framed from the first base. The TCR beta CDR3 regions were amplified from RNA transcripts. The TCR CDR3 was subjected to a first round of RT-PCR using the HTBI primer set and the Qiagen OneStep RT-PCR kit. Libraries were constructed in a second round of multiplex PCR, after which size selection and purification were performed. Sequencing of the libraries was done on an Illumina HiSeq2000 using paired-end 100 bp reads. On the authors' methods: SOAPnuke was used to process the raw data, throwing out any read that contained adapters or uncalled bases, had a mean Phred below 15, or lacked an exact constant-primer or identifier match. High-quality paired reads were merged using COPE v1.2.5, and each unique nucleotide sequence was defined as a clonotype. MiTCR v1.1 was used to align the clonotypes against IMGT TRBV, TRBD and TRBJ reference segments. Only V-J combinations with frequency above 0.0001, covering 99.2% of repertoires, were analysed. The TCS score was defined as the ratio of F50 (clonal expansion) to E x V (chaos), calculated using BLOSUM62-based TCRdist between CDR3 peptides within each V-J. Welch's t-statistics and random forest reduced some 510 V-J features to 10 to 15, which were used in a naive Bayes classifier (R e1071). Using fastp at Q25 and MiXCR, TCRdb reprocessed the public reads and kept productive beta chains. Every CDR3 protein is listed once, alongside the most common genes and DNA of its rows. The V and J calls were determined by TCRdb, not by the authors. In this sample the table shows some 700,000 distinct CDR3 sequences, 15% to 20% of which occur a single time. The ten most abundant clones make up roughly a sixth of the sample.

Material for sequencing was blood. The V and J genes are TRBV5-1 and TRBJ2-7; perhaps TRBD2 is the D gene, with 6 bases matching. This clonotype was sampled from a man between 50 and 59 years old with Graves' hyperthyroidism. In nucleotides, the sequence is TGCGCCAGCAGCTCGGGGACCGGAGGGGTCAACTACGAGCAGTACTTC. This is translated as CASSSGTGGVNYEQYF.